The 20 T cell receptor delta chains below were found in one sample sequenced in a study of Vδ1+ human thymocytes (dated by TCRdb to between 2018 and 2020). Data came from an Illumina MiSeq. RNA extraction was carried out with the RNeasy mini kit, and reverse transcription was then done using Superscript III. Multiplex PCR was used to generate CDR3 amplicons, with pooled V-gene forward primers and a constant-region reverse primer carrying Illumina adaptor overhangs. TCRdb called clones from the public reads with CATT, and repeated DNA sequences were later combined into one row. This sample has roughly 25,000 delta-chain clones in its table, and 25% to 30% of those were observed once. The ten largest clones take up around 1.5% of the sample. The paper as a whole reports these results and caveats: Thymic TRG and TRD repertoires appeared highly polyclonal with Gaussian CDR3 length distributions, unlike oligoclonal peripheral blood repertoires.

No antigen has been assigned to these receptors. Sequencing input: Vdelta1+ gamma-delta thymocytes from the thymus. Sample cell subset or site, as interpreted from the label and publication: FACS-sorted CD3+ TCRalphabeta- TCRVdelta1+ TCRVdelta2- thymocytes. The receptors here all came from a boy in the first two years of life who had congenital heart surgery.

V is TRDV1 and J is TRDJ1, with TRDD3 matching 7 bases. This CDR3 spans 22 amino acids. CDR1 is TSWWSYY and CDR2 is QGS in the germline V gene. V lost 3 bases, J lost 3 bases, and 28 bases stayed unmatched. CDR3 amino acids: CALGDPLKWATRGIRWADKLIF. The CDR3 DNA is TGTGCTCTTGGGGACCCACTCAAATGGGCTACGAGGGGGATTAGGTGGGCCGATAAACTCATCTTT.

This clone was detected a few times. The chain couples TRDV1 to TRDJ1, with TRDD2 identical over 9 bases. The CDR3 extends over 24 amino acids. J was trimmed by 0 bases and V by 4 bases; bases with no gene match: 30. Germline CDR1 TSWWSYY, CDR2 QGS. The CDR3 here is CALGGPSYVIPTAIGALYTDKLIF. The CDR3 region has the DNA TGTGCTCTTGGGGGGCCTTCCTACGTAATCCCCACGGCCATAGGGGCCCTATACACCGATAAACTCATCTTT.

In this sample, this clone turned up a few times. This may come from a read error, since a much larger clone is one base off. This chain links TRDV2 with TRDJ1, with no clear D. There are 13 residues in the CDR3. V lost 8 bases, J lost 7 bases, and 19 bases lay in between. The germline gives CDR1 GEAIGNYY, CDR2 EKD. CDR3 nucleotides: TGTGCCTTTGCAATGGCCTCCAATCTTAAACTCATCTTT. Protein product: CAFAMASNLKLIF.

This clone was observed a handful of times. A read error may produce the germline difference seen at one junction end. V usage is TRDV1 and J usage is TRDJ1; 12 positions match TRDD3. The CDR3 is made up of 22 amino acids. Germline lookup yields CDR1 TSWWSYY and CDR2 QGS. CDR3 amino acids: CALGDDFPRDKTGGYYTDRLIF. Written as DNA, the CDR3 is TGTGCTCTTGGGGACGATTTTCCTAGAGACAAGACTGGGGGATACTACACCGATAGACTCATCTTT.

The V call is TRDV1, the J call TRDJ1, with 8 bases identical to TRDD3. This CDR3 is 18 amino acids long. The V gene end was trimmed by 3 bases and the J gene end by 0 bases; junction bases not matched to a gene: 12. Germline V CDR1 and CDR2: TSWWSYY, QGS. The CDR3 loop reads CALGDHWGWGYYTDKLIF. DNA for the CDR3: TGTGCTCTTGGGGATCACTGGGGTTGGGGATACTACACCGATAAACTCATCTTT.

This chain uses TRDV1 with TRDJ1; 13 nucleotides line up with TRDD3. With V trimmed by 1 base and J by 3 bases, 26 bases remained unmatched. The CDR3 covers 24 residues. Germline lookup yields CDR1 TSWWSYY and CDR2 QGS. In nucleotides, the CDR3 is TGTGCTCTTGGGGAACCGGTTAATGGCTTTTCCGCAAGACTGGGGGATACGAGGGCCGATAAACTCATCTTT. Its protein product is CALGEPVNGFSARLGDTRADKLIF.

Regarding this clone: One base away lies a much larger clone, so this may be a sequencing read error. The gene calls are TRDV2 and TRDJ4; tentative D call: TRDD3 (6 bases). From germline, CDR1 is GEAIGNYY and CDR2 EKD. The CDR3 spans 16 residues. The V end lost 1 base, the J end lost 6 bases, and 23 bases lay between the germline ends. CDR3 sequence reads: CACDTTRTGGENTLIF. The CDR3 coding sequence is TGTGCCTGTGACACAACACGCACAGGGGGGGAAAATACCCTGATCTTT.

This chain connects TRDV1 to TRDJ1; the D gene is possibly TRDD3 (8 bases). Between the trimmed V and J ends, which lost 3 bases and 1 base, there was a span of 33 bases. The CDR3 has 22 amino acids. The germline CDR1 and CDR2 sequences are TSWWSYY and QGS. CDR3 loop: CALGDPFLLRGYLQFSTDKLIF. In DNA, the CDR3 is TGTGCTCTTGGGGACCCATTCCTACTACGGGGATACCTCCAATTCTCCACCGATAAACTCATCTTT.

This clone was picked up a small number of times. This sequence joins TRDV1 and TRDJ1, with 9 bases matching TRDD3. Germline CDR1 and CDR2: TSWWSYY and QGS. Trimming at V came to 5 bases and at J to 0 bases, leaving 31 bases not matched to a gene. This CDR3 comprises 24 residues. The DNA of the CDR3 is TGTGCTCTTGGGAACCCGCCTTGGCCCCCGACCTTGTCCCACTGGGGGACGAACACCGATAAACTCATCTTT. Translated: CALGNPPWPPTLSHWGTNTDKLIF.

This clone was seen only a few times. The chain combines TRDV1 with TRDJ1; D might be TRDD3 (7 bases). The CDR3 is 22 residues long. Germline V CDR1 and CDR2: TSWWSYY, QGS. Trimming cost V 0 bases and J 0 bases, with 29 bases left between them. CDR3 DNA: TGTGCTCTTGGGGAACTTGGGTCTCCTACGAGTAGAGGGGATAGGTACACCGATAAACTCATCTTT. Amino acid sequence: CALGELGSPTSRGDRYTDKLIF.

The V call is TRDV1, the J call TRDJ1; 11 bases fit TRDD3. This CDR3 comprises 20 residues. Germline V gene sequence: CDR1 TSWWSYY, CDR2 QGS. Trimming took 2 bases from V and 2 from J; bases not matched to a gene: 16. The CDR3 bases are TGTGCTCTTGGGGAATTTGTGATACTGGGGGATAACGAGGAAACCGATAAACTCATCTTT. This sequence encodes CALGEFVILGDNEETDKLIF.

The chain couples TRDV1 to TRDJ1; the match to TRDD3 covers 9 bases. This CDR3 has 21 amino acids. After removal of 5 bases from V and 3 bases from J, the junction contained 25 bases not matched to a gene. Germline V gene sequence: CDR1 TSWWSYY, CDR2 QGS. The CDR3 DNA reads as TGTGCTCTTGGGAATGGGGATTCTACGACCCTTAACTGGGGGACCCCCGATAAACTCATCTTT. Protein sequence: CALGNGDSTTLNWGTPDKLIF.

This clone has ten or more counts. Other nucleotide sequences from this sample produce the same CDR3. The chain combines TRDV1 with TRDJ1; a possible D gene is TRDD2 (6 bases). V was shortened by 4 bases and J by 0 bases, with 36 bases between the two germline ends. Germline V gene data show CDR1 as TSWWSYY and CDR2 as QGS. The CDR3 loop spans 23 amino acids. CDR3: CALGVGGFLDEVYWSGYTDKLIF. DNA of the CDR3: TGTGCTCTTGGGGTTGGAGGGTTCCTAGATGAGGTTTACTGGAGTGGGTACACCGATAAACTCATCTTT.

The chain joins TRDV1 to TRDJ1, with 13 bases lining up with TRDD3. Germline V gene lookup returns CDR1 TSWWSYY and CDR2 QGS. This CDR3 is 25 amino acids long. The trim removed 0 bases at V and 5 bases at J, leaving 30 bases unmatched. Written as DNA, the CDR3 is TGTGCTCTTGGGGAACTTACCCAACAGCTTTTTACTGGGGGATACGCGGGGACCAAGGGAGATAAACTCATCTTT. This translates into CALGELTQQLFTGGYAGTKGDKLIF.

The V call is TRDV1, the J call TRDJ2; TRDD3 aligns across 7 bases. Germline V gene lookup returns CDR1 TSWWSYY and CDR2 QGS. The junction had 19 bases not matched to a gene; V was cut back by 2 bases and J by 7 bases. The CDR3 has 19 amino acids. CDR3 DNA: TGTGCTCTTGGGGAATCTGGGGGGTCCCGGAACTGGGGAGTAGCACAACTCTTCTTT. Translated: CALGESGGSRNWGVAQLFF.

This clone was counted only a few times. This same CDR3 is encoded by further DNA sequences in the sample. J is TRDJ1 and V is TRDV1; D is possibly TRDD3 (6 bases). The CDR3 consists of 14 residues. Germline values: CDR1 TSWWSYY, CDR2 QGS. V was shortened by 6 bases and J by 7 bases, with 18 bases between the two germline ends. The CDR3 DNA reads TGTGCTCTTGGAAGGAGATACGGGGAAGGTAAACTCATCTTT. It yields the protein CALGRRYGEGKLIF.

This sequence joins TRDV1 and TRDJ1; TRDD3 aligns across 10 bases. After removal of 3 bases from V and 3 bases from J, the junction contained 16 bases not matched to a gene. Germline-derived CDR1 and CDR2 are TSWWSYY and QGS. The length of the CDR3 is 19 residues. CDR3 amino acids: CALGDYEGDTFRWSDKLIF. Here the CDR3 DNA reads TGTGCTCTTGGGGACTACGAGGGGGATACGTTCCGATGGTCCGATAAACTCATCTTT.

This clone is deemed medium-sized. The V call is TRDV1, the J call TRDJ1; unclear D gene. Trimming stripped 2 bases from V and 2 bases from J, with 21 bases between. CDR1 and CDR2 (germline): TSWWSYY, QGS. The length of the CDR3 is 18 residues. The CDR3 DNA reads TGTGCTCTTGGGGAAAGCAATCGAGGATCCCGACCTACCGATAAACTCATCTTT. It specifies CALGESNRGSRPTDKLIF.

This clone has a handful of counts. The V call is TRDV1, the J call TRDJ1; 9 bases line up with TRDD2. CDR3 length equals 20 residues. The V gene's germline CDR1 is TSWWSYY and CDR2 QGS. V lost 5 bases to trimming and J lost 1 base; unmatched junction nucleotides: 20. CDR3 region: CALGSAFLLGGLPCTDKLIF. In DNA form, the CDR3 reads TGTGCTCTTGGGTCGGCCTTCCTACTAGGGGGCCTTCCTTGCACCGATAAACTCATCTTT.

The chain links TRDV1 to TRDJ1, with TRDD3 identical over 12 bases. The CDR3 consists of 20 residues. CDR1 and CDR2 (germline): TSWWSYY, QGS. V lost 1 base, J lost 2 bases, and 14 bases stayed unmatched. As DNA, the CDR3 is TGTGCTCTTGGGGAACCCGCGGCCTGGGGGATACGAAGCTCAACCGATAAACTCATCTTT. Its protein product is CALGEPAAWGIRSSTDKLIF.